A selection of T cell receptor beta chains follows, all from one sample in a study of CD4 T cells in relation to SARS-CoV-2 and coronaviruses. Which antigens these TCRs recognize remains unknown. TCRdb keeps only in-frame clones here, not all; method: immunoSEQ multiplex PCR. The sample includes about 14,000 clones, roughly 71% seen only once; the top ten take about a quarter. The sequencing input was CD4+ T cells from PBMCs, cultured in vitro. Source of these receptors: a human donor in good health. Both conserved end residues are part of each CDR3. A D gene is named only where the DNA matches it firmly. A row's size may be missing; if present it is once, few, many or a size class.

abundance	d_gene	v_gene	j_gene	CDR3aa	CDR3nt
.	.	TRBV12-3/TRBV12-4	TRBJ1-2	CASSPGRNYGYTF	TGTGCCAGCAGCCCCGGACGGAACTATGGCTACACCTTC
.	TRBD2	TRBV6-6	TRBJ2-1	CASSYSPAGGVREQFF	TGTGCCAGCAGTTACTCTCCAGCGGGAGGGGTGCGTGAGCAGTTCTTC
.	.	TRBV6-5	TRBJ2-7	CASSPAGKGNEQYF	TGTGCCAGCAGTCCAGCGGGTAAGGGCAACGAGCAGTACTTC
.	TRBD1	TRBV10-3	TRBJ2-6	CAISQTGVSGANVLTF	TGTGCCATCAGTCAGACAGGGGTCTCTGGGGCCAACGTCCTGACTTTC
.	.	TRBV27	TRBJ1-2	CASSSQVNYGYTF	TGTGCCAGCAGTAGTCAGGTTAACTATGGCTACACCTTC
few	TRBD2	TRBV28	TRBJ2-1	CASSVTAGYVNEQFF	TGTGCCAGCAGTGTAACAGCGGGATACGTGAATGAGCAGTTCTTC
few	TRBD2	TRBV18	TRBJ2-3	CASSPPKQKRGDTQYF	TGTGCCAGCTCACCACCGAAACAAAAGCGGGGGGATACGCAGTATTTT
.	TRBD1	TRBV10-3	TRBJ2-1	CAISESQGVLFF	TGTGCCATCAGTGAGAGCCAGGGGGTTCTGTTCTTC
.	TRBD2	TRBV2	TRBJ2-5	CASSGKGLAVQETQYF	TGTGCCAGCAGTGGGAAGGGACTAGCGGTCCAAGAGACCCAGTACTTC
few	TRBD1	TRBV6-1	TRBJ1-2	CASSDKGQGAFNGYTF	TGTGCCAGCAGTGACAAGGGACAGGGGGCTTTTAATGGCTACACCTTC
.	TRBD1	TRBV27	TRBJ2-5	CASGTGRETQYF	TGTGCCAGCGGGACAGGGAGAGAGACCCAGTACTTC
.	.	TRBV5-1	TRBJ2-5	CASSLFEETQYF	TGCGCCAGCAGCTTATTTGAGGAGACCCAGTACTTC
once	TRBD2	TRBV15	TRBJ2-1	CATSRAGTSGNNEQFF	TGTGCCACCAGCAGAGCGGGGACTAGCGGAAACAATGAGCAGTTCTTC
once	TRBD2	TRBV2	TRBJ2-7	CASSGNSGAWSSYEQYF	TGTGCCAGCAGTGGCAATAGCGGGGCGTGGAGCTCCTACGAGCAGTACTTC
.	TRBD1	TRBV7-9	TRBJ2-1	CASSLRRQGEFFGQFF	TGTGCCAGCAGCTTGAGGAGACAGGGCGAATTTTTCGGGCAGTTCTTC
.	TRBD1	TRBV10-3	TRBJ1-5	CASTPGTGGNQPQHF	TGTGCCTCAACTCCCGGGACAGGGGGCAATCAGCCCCAGCATTTT
.	TRBD1	TRBV2	TRBJ1-3	CASTATSGQGAGNTIYF	TGTGCCAGCACCGCCACGAGCGGACAGGGCGCCGGAAACACCATATATTTT
.	.	TRBV5-4	TRBJ2-1	CASSSLLGSGQFF	TGTGCCAGCAGCTCCCTACTAGGGTCGGGGCAGTTCTTC
.	.	TRBV30	TRBJ2-5	CAWSRYGGPIQETQYF	TGTGCCTGGTCCCGGTATGGAGGGCCGATCCAAGAGACCCAGTACTTC
few	TRBD2	TRBV28	TRBJ2-7	CASAPAGGRYEQYF	TGTGCCAGCGCCCCAGCGGGAGGCCGGTACGAGCAGTACTTC
.	.	TRBV21-1	TRBJ2-3	CASSIRLAGETSTDTQYF	TGTGCCAGCAGCATCCGACTAGCGGGGGAAACTAGCACAGATACGCAGTATTTT
.	.	TRBV6-1	TRBJ1-5	CASSEMDQPQHF	TGTGCCAGCAGTGAAATGGATCAGCCCCAGCATTTT
.	TRBD1	TRBV6-5	TRBJ2-7	CASSYSGTGGYEQYF	TGTGCCAGCAGTTACTCCGGGACAGGGGGCTACGAGCAGTACTTC
.	.	TRBV25-1	TRBJ1-3	CASSEIGRMDSGNTIYF	TGTGCCAGCAGTGAAATTGGACGGATGGACTCTGGAAACACCATATATTTT
.	.	TRBV2	TRBJ2-4	CASSEDRNIQYF	TGTGCCAGCAGTGAAGACAGAAACATTCAGTACTTC
.	TRBD2	TRBV9	TRBJ2-1	CASSVATEAGGPGEQFF	TGTGCCAGCAGCGTAGCTACGGAAGCGGGAGGGCCAGGTGAGCAGTTCTTC
few	.	TRBV28	TRBJ1-5	CASRFRTDDQPQHF	TGTGCCAGCAGGTTCCGGACCGATGATCAGCCCCAGCATTTT
.	.	TRBV4-1	TRBJ1-5	CASSHGDRVGGQPQHF	TGCGCCAGCAGCCACGGGGACCGGGTGGGGGGTCAGCCCCAGCATTTT
.	.	TRBV18	TRBJ2-2	CASSPLGDTGELFF	TGTGCCAGCTCACCTTTGGGGGACACCGGGGAGCTGTTTTTT
few	.	TRBV4-1	TRBJ1-6	CASSQDTATNNSPLHF	TGCGCCAGCAGCCAAGATACTGCGACCAATAATTCACCCCTCCACTTT
few	.	TRBV7-9	TRBJ2-3	CASSLDELGTDTQYF	TGTGCCAGCAGCTTAGACGAGCTTGGGACAGATACGCAGTATTTT
.	.	TRBV19	TRBJ1-1	CATQKFSGVGTEAFF	TGTGCCACCCAAAAATTCTCAGGGGTGGGCACTGAAGCTTTCTTT
.	TRBD2	TRBV5-4	TRBJ2-7	CASRRRGDSLREQYF	TGTGCCAGCAGGCGCCGGGGGGACTCCCTCCGCGAGCAGTACTTC
.	TRBD1	TRBV5-1	TRBJ1-4	CASSGIGQGTEKLFF	TGCGCCAGCAGCGGAATCGGACAGGGAACTGAAAAACTGTTTTTT
.	TRBD1	TRBV30	TRBJ2-5	CAWVRDSDGRAQYF	TGTGCCTGGGTCCGGGACAGTGACGGGCGGGCCCAGTACTTC
.	TRBD1	TRBV11-1	TRBJ2-2	CASSQDRVPNTGELFF	TGTGCCAGCAGCCAAGACAGGGTACCGAACACCGGGGAGCTGTTTTTT
.	.	TRBV19	TRBJ1-2	CASSIEAAANYGYTF	TGTGCCAGTAGTATTGAGGCAGCAGCTAACTATGGCTACACCTTC
.	TRBD2	TRBV18	TRBJ2-1	CASSRGLAGAGNEQFF	TGTGCCAGCTCACGCGGACTAGCGGGAGCAGGCAATGAGCAGTTCTTC
.	TRBD1	TRBV5-1	TRBJ1-1	CASSQRLTGSGTEAFF	TGCGCCAGCAGCCAACGCCTGACAGGGTCGGGCACTGAAGCTTTCTTT
.	TRBD1	TRBV5-1	TRBJ1-2	CASSSGQGYGYTF	TGCGCCAGCAGCTCCGGACAGGGTTATGGCTACACCTTC
.	.	TRBV18	TRBJ2-1	CASSPLLDPSRPYNEQFF	TGTGCCAGCTCACCTCTCCTCGACCCTAGCCGGCCCTACAATGAGCAGTTCTTC
.	TRBD1	TRBV24-1	TRBJ2-7	CATGNSGQGARYEQYF	TGTGCCACCGGGAATTCGGGACAGGGGGCCCGCTACGAGCAGTACTTC
.	TRBD2	TRBV28	TRBJ2-1	CASSLREWAGTSGRVRVDEQFF	TGTGCCAGCAGTTTAAGGGAATGGGCCGGGACTAGCGGGAGGGTAAGGGTGGATGAGCAGTTCTTC
.	.	TRBV12-5	TRBJ1-6	CASGLYGAGGSPLHF	TGTGCTAGTGGTTTATATGGGGCTGGAGGTTCACCCCTCCACTTT
.	.	TRBV14	TRBJ2-6	CASSPLGGANVLTF	TGTGCCAGCAGCCCCCTCGGTGGGGCCAACGTCCTGACTTTC
.	TRBD1	TRBV6-6	TRBJ2-1	CASSYIPGTGNNEQFF	TGTGCCAGCAGTTACATACCCGGGACAGGGAACAATGAGCAGTTCTTC
.	.	TRBV5-1	TRBJ2-1	CASSLEDSHNEQFF	TGCGCCAGCAGCTTGGAGGACTCCCACAATGAGCAGTTCTTC
few	.	TRBV6-1	TRBJ1-2	CASSEDGRYGYTF	TGTGCCAGCAGTGAAGACGGCCGCTATGGCTACACCTTC
.	TRBD1	TRBV12-3/TRBV12-4	TRBJ1-1	CASSSRTGRKAFF	TGTGCCAGCAGTTCTCGGACAGGGCGGAAAGCTTTCTTT
.	.	TRBV7-8	TRBJ2-4	CASSSERVAKNIQYF	TGTGCCAGCAGTTCCGAACGAGTAGCCAAAAACATTCAGTACTTC
.	TRBD1	TRBV19	TRBJ2-1	CASRSTVQGVHNEQFF	TGTGCCAGTAGATCAACGGTCCAGGGGGTACACAATGAGCAGTTCTTC
.	.	TRBV3-1/TRBV3-2	TRBJ2-3	CASSDKSPVMQDTQYF	TGTGCCAGCAGCGATAAATCTCCTGTCATGCAAGATACGCAGTATTTT
few	TRBD2	TRBV3-1/TRBV3-2	TRBJ2-7	CASSQGLAGAFEQYF	TGTGCCAGCAGCCAAGGACTAGCGGGAGCCTTCGAGCAGTACTTC
.	.	TRBV6-4	TRBJ2-1	CASSPTDFNEQFF	TGTGCCAGCAGTCCAACCGACTTCAATGAGCAGTTCTTC
.	.	TRBV6-5	TRBJ1-4	CASSYSSGAKEKLFF	TGTGCCAGCAGTTACTCGAGTGGGGCAAAGGAAAAACTGTTTTTT
.	.	TRBV19	TRBJ1-2	CASSIGSPNYGYTF	TGTGCCAGCTCGATCGGGAGTCCGAACTATGGCTACACCTTC
.	TRBD2	TRBV27	TRBJ2-7	CATSPPTAGAAEQYF	TGTGCCACCTCCCCCCCCACGGCGGGAGCGGCCGAGCAGTACTTC
once	TRBD1	TRBV5-1	TRBJ2-3	CASSTRTGPADTQYF	TGCGCCAGCAGCACAAGGACAGGGCCAGCAGATACGCAGTATTTT